Here is one T cell receptor (beta chain) with its context. Its antigen is unknown. This entry comes from a study of early T cells in non-severe SARS-CoV-2 infection. Overall study results and limits: Clonotype matching in VDJdb favored anti-spike CD8 responses and did not capture private and CD4 specificities.

The CDR3 is 16 amino acids. The ends lost 5 bases at V and 7 bases at J; junction bases unmatched: 12. A single record per CDR3 protein comes from TCRdb applying MiXCR to the 5' RACE reads. The sample has some 77,000 distinct CDR3 sequences; roughly 13% are singletons. Material: whole blood. V and J are TRBV12-3 or TRBV12-4 and TRBJ1-4; 8 nucleotides match TRBD1. The TCR sequence derives from an adult who was a healthcare worker with PCR-confirmed SARS-CoV-2 infection or an uninfected control (not recorded which). Written as DNA, the CDR3 is TGTGCCAGCAGTCCCCTCTGGCAGGGGGCGCTTGAAAAACTGTTTTTT. This encodes CASSPLWQGALEKLFF.